By frequency in the sample, the clone carrying this T cell receptor beta chain is medium-sized. Sequencing was performed with immunoSEQ multiplex PCR; in TCRdb, only in-frame clones are kept and a portion is missing. This table has tens of thousands of clones, approximately 79% appearing once. The source of the sample is a study of blood T cell repertoires in COVID-19. The wider study: Acute-phase and convalescent COVID-19 samples originated in the United States, Italy and Spain.

Germline V gene sequence: CDR1 LNHDA, CDR2 SQIVND (reference sequence). V lost 5 bases, J lost 5 bases, and 10 bases stayed unmatched. This CDR3 is built from 16 residues. The chain uses TRBV19 and TRBJ2-7; 12 nucleotides agree with TRBD2. The sequence was obtained from a human donor with acute or convalescent COVID-19. The donor label of this sample is uncertain. Sequenced material: peripheral blood. The CDR3, as DNA: TGTGCCAGTAGTGGTCCCCGACTAGCGGGAGACAACGAGCAGTACTTC. Translation: CASSGPRLAGDNEQYF.